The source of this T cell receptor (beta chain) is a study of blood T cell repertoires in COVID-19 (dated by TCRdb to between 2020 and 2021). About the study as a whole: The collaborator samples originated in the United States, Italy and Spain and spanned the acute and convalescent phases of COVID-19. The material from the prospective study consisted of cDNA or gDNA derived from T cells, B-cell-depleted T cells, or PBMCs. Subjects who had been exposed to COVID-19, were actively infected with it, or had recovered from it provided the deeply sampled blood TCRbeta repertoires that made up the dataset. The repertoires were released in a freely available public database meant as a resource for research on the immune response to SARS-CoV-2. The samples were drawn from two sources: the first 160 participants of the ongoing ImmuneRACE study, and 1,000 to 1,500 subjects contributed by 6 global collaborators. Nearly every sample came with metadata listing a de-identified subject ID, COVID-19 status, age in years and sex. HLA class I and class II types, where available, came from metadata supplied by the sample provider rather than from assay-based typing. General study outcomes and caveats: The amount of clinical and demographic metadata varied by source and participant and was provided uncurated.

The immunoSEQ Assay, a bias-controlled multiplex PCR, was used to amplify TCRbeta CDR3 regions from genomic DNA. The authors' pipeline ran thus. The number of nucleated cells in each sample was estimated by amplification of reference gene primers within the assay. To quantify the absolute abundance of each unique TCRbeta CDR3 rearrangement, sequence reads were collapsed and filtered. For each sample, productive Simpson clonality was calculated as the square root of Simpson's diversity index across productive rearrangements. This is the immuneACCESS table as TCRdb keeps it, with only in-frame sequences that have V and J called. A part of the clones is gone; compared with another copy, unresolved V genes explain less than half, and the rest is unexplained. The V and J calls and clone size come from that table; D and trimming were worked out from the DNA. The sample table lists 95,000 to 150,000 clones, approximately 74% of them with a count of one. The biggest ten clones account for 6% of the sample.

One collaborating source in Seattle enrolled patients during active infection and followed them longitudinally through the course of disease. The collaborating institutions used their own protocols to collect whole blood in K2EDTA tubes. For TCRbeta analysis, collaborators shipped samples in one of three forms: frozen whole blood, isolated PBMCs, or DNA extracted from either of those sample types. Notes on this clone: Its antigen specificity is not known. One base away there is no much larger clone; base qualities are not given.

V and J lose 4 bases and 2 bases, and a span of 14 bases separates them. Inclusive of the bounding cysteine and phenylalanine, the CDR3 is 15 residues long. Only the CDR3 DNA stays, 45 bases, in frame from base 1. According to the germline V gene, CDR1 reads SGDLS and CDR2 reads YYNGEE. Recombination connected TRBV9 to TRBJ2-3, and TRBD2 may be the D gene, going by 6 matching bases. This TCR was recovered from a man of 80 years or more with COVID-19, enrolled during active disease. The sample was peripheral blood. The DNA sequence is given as TGTGCCAGCAGCCCCGGGACTCACTCCACAGATACGCAGTATTTT. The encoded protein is CASSPGTHSTDTQYF.